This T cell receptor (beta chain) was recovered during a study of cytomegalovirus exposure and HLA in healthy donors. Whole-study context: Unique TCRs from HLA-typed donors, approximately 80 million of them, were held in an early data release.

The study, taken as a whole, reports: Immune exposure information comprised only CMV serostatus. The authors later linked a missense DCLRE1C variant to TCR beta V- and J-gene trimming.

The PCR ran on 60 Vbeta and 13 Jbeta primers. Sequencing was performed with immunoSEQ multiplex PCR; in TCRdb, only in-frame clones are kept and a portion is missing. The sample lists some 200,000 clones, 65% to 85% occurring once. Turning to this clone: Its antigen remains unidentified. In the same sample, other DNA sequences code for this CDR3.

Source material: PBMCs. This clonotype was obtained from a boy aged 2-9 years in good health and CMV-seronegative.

DNA for the CDR3: TGCAGCGTTGGTACTAGCGGGGAGACCCAGTACTTC. Its protein product is CSVGTSGETQYF. This chain links TRBV29-1 with TRBJ2-5, with 9 bases identical to TRBD2. This CDR3 spans 12 amino acids. V shed 4 bases, J shed 5 bases, and the junction held 2 bases outside the gene matches. The germline gives CDR1 SQVTM, CDR2 ANQGSEA.